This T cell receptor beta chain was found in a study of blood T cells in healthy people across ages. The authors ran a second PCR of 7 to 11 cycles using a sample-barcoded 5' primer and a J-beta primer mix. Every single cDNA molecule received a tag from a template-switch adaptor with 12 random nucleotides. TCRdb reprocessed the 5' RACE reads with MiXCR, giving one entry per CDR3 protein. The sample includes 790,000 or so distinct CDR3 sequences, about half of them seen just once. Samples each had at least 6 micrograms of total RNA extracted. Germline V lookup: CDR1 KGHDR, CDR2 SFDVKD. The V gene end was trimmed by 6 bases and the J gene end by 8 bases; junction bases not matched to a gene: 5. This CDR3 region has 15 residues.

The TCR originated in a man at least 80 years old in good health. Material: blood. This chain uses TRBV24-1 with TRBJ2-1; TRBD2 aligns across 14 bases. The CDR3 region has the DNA TGTGCCACCAGTTCGACTAGCGGGAGGGGGGATGAGCAGTTCTTC. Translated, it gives CATSSTSGRGDEQFF.